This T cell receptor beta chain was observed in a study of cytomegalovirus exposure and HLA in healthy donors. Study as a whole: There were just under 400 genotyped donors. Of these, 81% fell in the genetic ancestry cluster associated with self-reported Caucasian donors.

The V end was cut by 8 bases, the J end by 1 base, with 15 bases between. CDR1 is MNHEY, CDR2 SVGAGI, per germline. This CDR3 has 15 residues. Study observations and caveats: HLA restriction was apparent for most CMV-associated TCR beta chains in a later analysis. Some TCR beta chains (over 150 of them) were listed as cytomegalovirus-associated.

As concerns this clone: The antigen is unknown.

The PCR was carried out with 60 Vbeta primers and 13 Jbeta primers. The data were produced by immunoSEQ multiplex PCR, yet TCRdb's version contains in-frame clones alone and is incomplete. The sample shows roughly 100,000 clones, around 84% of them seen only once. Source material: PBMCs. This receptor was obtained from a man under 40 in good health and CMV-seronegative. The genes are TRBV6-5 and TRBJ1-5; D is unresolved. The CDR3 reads CASRLDSNSNQPQHF. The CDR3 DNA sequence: TGTGCCAGCCGGTTAGACTCTAACAGCAATCAGCCCCAGCATTTT.